This T cell receptor beta chain derives from a study of T cell repertoires in cytomegalovirus infection. Overall study: Matching HLA type, along with CMV infection, was indicated by public TCR beta signatures.

This clonotype was counted between two and nine times. Its antigen is not identified. With 0 bases removed from V and 3 bases from J, the gap between germline ends came to 9 bases. This CDR3 has 15 amino acids. Per germline, CDR1 SGDLS and CDR2 YYNGEE. TCRdb reprocessed the reads with MiXCR, giving one entry per CDR3 protein. Of over 250,000 distinct CDR3 sequences in the sample, about 20% were seen once. This sequence was found in a human donor in good health (CMV status not recorded). Some clones in this sample may be carry-over from other donors' samples. The sample in question was cultured PBMCs, obtained from culture after CMV antigen stimulation. The chain couples TRBV9 to TRBJ2-2; maybe TRBD1 (5 bases). Written as DNA, the CDR3 is TGTGCCAGCAGCGTAGCAGGGTTAGACACCGGGGAGCTGTTTTTT. The encoded protein is CASSVAGLDTGELFF.